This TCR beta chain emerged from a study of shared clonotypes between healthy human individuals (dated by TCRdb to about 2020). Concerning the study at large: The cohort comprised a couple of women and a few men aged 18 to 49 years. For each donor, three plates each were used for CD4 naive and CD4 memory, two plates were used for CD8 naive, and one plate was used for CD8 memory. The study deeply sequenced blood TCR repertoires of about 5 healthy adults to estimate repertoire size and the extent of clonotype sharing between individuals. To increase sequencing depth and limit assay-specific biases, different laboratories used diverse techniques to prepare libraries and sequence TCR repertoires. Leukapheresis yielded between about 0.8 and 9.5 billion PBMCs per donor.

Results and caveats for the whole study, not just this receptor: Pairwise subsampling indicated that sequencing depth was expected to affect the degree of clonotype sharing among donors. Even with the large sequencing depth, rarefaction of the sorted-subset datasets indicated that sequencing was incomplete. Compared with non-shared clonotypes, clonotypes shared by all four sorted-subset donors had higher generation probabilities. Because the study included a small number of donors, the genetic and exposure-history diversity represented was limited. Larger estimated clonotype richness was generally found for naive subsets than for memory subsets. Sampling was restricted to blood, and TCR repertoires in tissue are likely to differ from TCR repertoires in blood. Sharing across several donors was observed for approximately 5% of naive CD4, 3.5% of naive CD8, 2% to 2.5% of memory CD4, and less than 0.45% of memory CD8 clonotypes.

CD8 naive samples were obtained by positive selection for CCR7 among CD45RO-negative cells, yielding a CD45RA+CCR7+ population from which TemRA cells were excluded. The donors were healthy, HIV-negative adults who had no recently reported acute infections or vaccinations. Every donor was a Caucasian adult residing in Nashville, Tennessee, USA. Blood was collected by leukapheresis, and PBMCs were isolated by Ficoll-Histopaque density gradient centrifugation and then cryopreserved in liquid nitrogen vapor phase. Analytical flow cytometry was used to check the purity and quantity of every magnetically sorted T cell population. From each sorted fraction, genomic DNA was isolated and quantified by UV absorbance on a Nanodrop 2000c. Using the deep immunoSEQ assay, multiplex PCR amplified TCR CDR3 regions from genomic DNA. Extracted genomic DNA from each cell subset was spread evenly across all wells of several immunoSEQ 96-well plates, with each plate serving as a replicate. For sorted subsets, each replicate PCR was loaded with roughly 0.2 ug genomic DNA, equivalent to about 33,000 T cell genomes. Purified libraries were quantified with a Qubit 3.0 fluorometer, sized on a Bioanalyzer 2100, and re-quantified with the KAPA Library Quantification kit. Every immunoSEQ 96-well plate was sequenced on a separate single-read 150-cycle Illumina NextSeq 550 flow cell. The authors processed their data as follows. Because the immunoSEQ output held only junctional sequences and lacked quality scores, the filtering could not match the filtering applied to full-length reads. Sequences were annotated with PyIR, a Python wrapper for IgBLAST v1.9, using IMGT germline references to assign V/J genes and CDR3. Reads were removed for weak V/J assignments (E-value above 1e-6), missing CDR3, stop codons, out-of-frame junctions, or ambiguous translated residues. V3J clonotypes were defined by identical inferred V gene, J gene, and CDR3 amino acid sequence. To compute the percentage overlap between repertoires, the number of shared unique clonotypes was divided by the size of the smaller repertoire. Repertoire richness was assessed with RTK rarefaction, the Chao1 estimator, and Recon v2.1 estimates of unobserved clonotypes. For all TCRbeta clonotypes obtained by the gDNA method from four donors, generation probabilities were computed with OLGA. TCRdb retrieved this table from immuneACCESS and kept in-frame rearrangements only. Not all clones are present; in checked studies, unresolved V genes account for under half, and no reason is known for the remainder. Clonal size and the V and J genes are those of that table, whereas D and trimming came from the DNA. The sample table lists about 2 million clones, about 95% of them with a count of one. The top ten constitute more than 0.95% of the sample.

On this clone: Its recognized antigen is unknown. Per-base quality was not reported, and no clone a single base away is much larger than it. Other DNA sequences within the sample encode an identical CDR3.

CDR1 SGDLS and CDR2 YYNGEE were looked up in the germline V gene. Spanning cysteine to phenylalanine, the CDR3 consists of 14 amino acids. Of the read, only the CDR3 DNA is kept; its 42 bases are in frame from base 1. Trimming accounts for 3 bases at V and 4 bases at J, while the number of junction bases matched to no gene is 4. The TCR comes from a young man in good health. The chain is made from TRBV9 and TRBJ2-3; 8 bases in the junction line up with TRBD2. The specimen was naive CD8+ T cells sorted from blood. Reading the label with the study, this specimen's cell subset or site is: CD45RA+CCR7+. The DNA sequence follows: TGTGCCAGCAGCGCGCTAGCGGGTGCAGATACGCAGTATTTT. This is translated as CASSALAGADTQYF. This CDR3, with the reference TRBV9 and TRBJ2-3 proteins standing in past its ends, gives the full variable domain DSGVTQTPKHLITATGQRVTLRCSPRSGDLSVYWYQQSLDQGLQFLIQYYNGEERAKGNILERFSAQQFPDLHSELNLSSLELGDSALYFCASSALAGADTQYFGPGTRLTVL.